Listed below are T cell receptor beta chains from one sample, sequenced in a study of OX40 agonist ivuxolimab in advanced cancers. Generated by immunoSEQ multiplex PCR, the TCRdb table keeps only in-frame clones and is missing some. The data show roughly 61,000 clones, with roughly 85% seen just once and under 0.4% held by the top ten. The sample here was CD4+ or CD8+ T cells sorted from blood, taken in a trial of the OX40 agonist ivuxolimab. These receptors came from an adult with an advanced solid tumor such as melanoma, head and neck, liver or kidney cancer. The CDR3 runs from the conserved cysteine through the conserved F or W. D genes are given only for firm matches. Size is omitted from some rows. Given values are once, few, many or a class for expanded clones.

cdr3_aa	cdr3_nt	v_call	clone_size	j_call	d_call
CSLARKQGKNTIYF	TGCAGCTTGGCCCGTAAACAGGGGAAAAACACCATATATTTT	TRBV29-1	.	TRBJ1-3	TRBD1
CASSSTSGGTDTQYF	TGTGCCAGCAGCTCGACTAGCGGGGGCACAGATACGCAGTATTTT	TRBV7-9	.	TRBJ2-3	TRBD2
CASSLAETSGGYEQFF	TGTGCCAGCAGCTTAGCGGAGACTAGCGGGGGTTATGAGCAGTTCTTC	TRBV7-2	.	TRBJ2-1	TRBD2
CASSLRIQSSYNSPLHF	TGTGCCAGCAGTCTGAGGATTCAGAGCTCCTATAATTCACCCCTCCACTTT	TRBV5-6	once	TRBJ1-6	.
CVCVRGGSDTQYF	TGTGTGTGTGTGCGGGGTGGATCAGATACGCAGTATTTT	TRBV28	.	TRBJ2-3	.
CASSSGDRTYEQYF	TGTGCCAGCAGCTCCGGGGACAGGACCTACGAGCAGTACTTC	TRBV6-1	.	TRBJ2-7	TRBD1
CTSSRQGPTGELFF	TGCACCAGCAGCAGACAGGGCCCGACCGGGGAGCTGTTTTTT	TRBV1	.	TRBJ2-2	.
CASSPKATNEKLFF	TGTGCCAGCAGCCCCAAAGCAACTAATGAAAAACTGTTTTTT	TRBV7-2	.	TRBJ1-4	.
CASSYSRQKEGSPLHF	TGTGCCAGCAGTTACTCCCGACAGAAAGAGGGTTCACCCCTCCACTTT	TRBV6-5	once	TRBJ1-6	.
CASSSDRDYSYNEQFF	TGCGCCAGCAGTTCTGACAGGGATTACTCCTACAATGAGCAGTTCTTC	TRBV10-2	.	TRBJ2-1	TRBD1
CASRGLAVNSYEQYF	TGTGCCAGCCGGGGACTAGCGGTTAACTCCTACGAGCAGTACTTC	TRBV27	few	TRBJ2-7	TRBD2
CASSGKTGRTDTQYF	TGTGCCAGCAGCGGCAAGACAGGCCGCACAGATACGCAGTATTTT	TRBV9	.	TRBJ2-3	.
CASSPPEGALNGYTF	TGTGCCAGCAGCCCTCCCGAGGGCGCACTTAATGGCTACACCTTC	TRBV7-2	.	TRBJ1-2	.
CASSMVQGGFYGYTF	TGTGCCAGTAGTATGGTGCAGGGAGGTTTCTATGGCTACACCTTC	TRBV19	.	TRBJ1-2	.
CASSIGGADTQYF	TGTGCCAGCAGCATCGGGGGGGCAGATACGCAGTATTTT	TRBV7-2	.	TRBJ2-3	TRBD2
CASSFGSGTGYNEQFF	TGTGCCAGCAGTTTTGGGTCAGGGACAGGCTACAATGAGCAGTTCTTC	TRBV5-8	.	TRBJ2-1	TRBD1
CASSQPGLASSEQFF	TGCGCCAGCAGCCAGCCGGGACTAGCGTCGTCTGAGCAGTTCTTC	TRBV4-3	.	TRBJ2-1	TRBD2
CASSNRAGGYTF	TGTGCCAGCAGCAACAGGGCCGGGGGCTACACCTTC	TRBV7-9	.	TRBJ1-2	.
CASSPQENTEAFF	TGTGCCAGCTCACCTCAGGAGAACACTGAAGCTTTCTTT	TRBV18	.	TRBJ1-1	.
CASSPDRDLEYNSPLHF	TGTGCCAGCAGCCCTGACCGGGACCTCGAATATAATTCACCCCTCCACTTT	TRBV7-9	.	TRBJ1-6	.
CASLGTDTYEQYF	TGTGCCAGTCTCGGGACAGATACCTACGAGCAGTACTTC	TRBV19	few	TRBJ2-7	TRBD1
CASSEVQYSGNTIYF	TGTGCCAGCAGTGAAGTACAGTACTCTGGAAACACCATATATTTT	TRBV6-1	.	TRBJ1-3	.
CASSLESRGGHQNIQYF	TGTGCCAGCAGCTTGGAGAGTCGAGGGGGTCACCAAAACATTCAGTACTTC	TRBV5-6	.	TRBJ2-4	.
CAWRSYRTTEAFF	TGTGCCTGGAGGAGTTACAGGACCACTGAAGCTTTCTTT	TRBV30	.	TRBJ1-1	.
CASSTDRVNEQFF	TGTGCCAGCAGTACTGACAGGGTCAATGAGCAGTTCTTC	TRBV5-4	.	TRBJ2-1	TRBD1
CASSPGGVAGGRETQYF	TGTGCCAGCAGCCCAGGAGGCGTAGCGGGGGGGCGGGAGACCCAGTACTTC	TRBV7-2	.	TRBJ2-5	TRBD2
CASSPQFLSNYGYTF	TGTGCCAGCAGCCCACAGTTTCTTTCTAACTATGGCTACACCTTC	TRBV27	.	TRBJ1-2	.
CASRLTLDSDYEQYF	TGTGCCAGCAGACTTACCTTAGACAGCGACTACGAGCAGTACTTC	TRBV5-4	.	TRBJ2-7	.
CASSQNSGQGFPYEQYF	TGTGCCAGCAGCCAAAACTCCGGACAGGGCTTCCCCTACGAGCAGTACTTC	TRBV4-2	.	TRBJ2-7	TRBD1
CASGRGVERAFF	TGTGCCAGCGGGCGGGGTGTGGAAAGGGCTTTCTTT	TRBV11-1	.	TRBJ1-1	.
CASRPGTGETGELFF	TGTGCCAGCAGACCCGGGACAGGGGAAACCGGGGAGCTGTTTTTT	TRBV7-9	.	TRBJ2-2	TRBD1
CASRRDQKATDTQYF	TGTGCCAGCAGACGTGACCAAAAAGCCACAGATACGCAGTATTTT	TRBV5-6	.	TRBJ2-3	.
CSVEVPGYGYTF	TGCAGCGTTGAAGTTCCAGGATATGGCTACACCTTC	TRBV29-1	.	TRBJ1-2	.
CASSAGTGRPGELFF	TGCGCCAGCAGTGCCGGGACAGGGAGGCCCGGGGAGCTGTTTTTT	TRBV10-2	.	TRBJ2-2	TRBD1
CASSDYRGGSPLHF	TGTGCCAGCAGTGACTACAGGGGAGGTTCACCCCTCCACTTT	TRBV6-1	few	TRBJ1-6	TRBD1
CASSAPTGGLDTQYF	TGTGCCAGCAGCGCACCGACAGGGGGGTTAGATACGCAGTATTTT	TRBV9	.	TRBJ2-3	TRBD1
CASSPRADITGMNTEAFF	TGTGCCAGCAGCCCCCGGGCTGATATTACAGGCATGAACACTGAAGCTTTCTTT	TRBV5-6	once	TRBJ1-1	.
CASSPAGTPTKGYTF	TGTGCCAGCAGCCCAGCAGGGACTCCTACTAAGGGCTACACCTTC	TRBV5-4	.	TRBJ1-2	.
CASSESRGRGKGQFF	TGTGCCAGCAGTGAATCCAGGGGGAGGGGCAAAGGGCAGTTCTTC	TRBV2	.	TRBJ2-1	.
CASSWVQTGSTEAFF	TGCGCCAGCAGCTGGGTCCAGACAGGGAGCACTGAAGCTTTCTTT	TRBV5-1	.	TRBJ1-1	TRBD1
CASSAATGPYGYTF	TGTGCCAGCAGCGCGGCAACTGGACCCTATGGCTACACCTTC	TRBV9	.	TRBJ1-2	.
CASSPDRGAEAFF	TGTGCCAGCAGCCCTGACAGAGGGGCTGAAGCTTTCTTT	TRBV5-8	once	TRBJ1-1	.
CASSVGSGSNRNTEAFF	TGTGCCAGCAGCGTAGGTTCTGGGAGCAATAGAAACACTGAAGCTTTCTTT	TRBV9	.	TRBJ1-1	.
CASSVVSPGNTIYF	TGTGCCAGCAGTGTTGTAAGCCCTGGAAACACCATATATTTT	TRBV6-1	.	TRBJ1-3	.
CASSETGLGTDTQYF	TGTGCCAGCAGCGAGACAGGGCTCGGCACAGATACGCAGTATTTT	TRBV7-3	.	TRBJ2-3	TRBD1
CASSEGTGAPYGYTF	TGCGCCAGCAGCGAGGGGACAGGGGCTCCATATGGCTACACCTTC	TRBV5-1	.	TRBJ1-2	TRBD1
CASSFGGRAAGGYTF	TGTGCCAGCAGTTTTGGGGGCAGGGCGGCGGGTGGCTACACCTTC	TRBV6-6	.	TRBJ1-2	.
CASSLDRDREFF	TGTGCCAGCAGCTTAGACCGGGACAGGGAGTTCTTC	TRBV11-2	once	TRBJ2-1	TRBD1
CASSDGTVNHNEQFF	TGTGCCAGCAGCGACGGGACAGTGAACCACAATGAGCAGTTCTTC	TRBV7-2	.	TRBJ2-1	TRBD1
CASSLIGGSGETQYF	TGTGCCAGCAGCTTGATAGGGGGGTCGGGAGAGACCCAGTACTTC	TRBV5-4	.	TRBJ2-5	.
CASSLDRGEQYF	TGTGCCAGCAGCTTGGACAGGGGCGAGCAGTACTTC	TRBV5-6	.	TRBJ2-7	TRBD1